The 4 T cell receptor beta chains listed next were all sequenced from one sample in a study of T cell repertoires in ileal Crohn's disease. Time point indicated: neoterminal ileum biopsy at postoperative endoscopy, about 6 months after surgery. The assay was immunoSEQ multiplex PCR, and TCRdb's table has in-frame clones only and misses some. The sample carries some 60,000 clones, 85% to 90% recorded once. Sequenced material: ileal tissue. The receptors derive from an adult with Crohn's disease.

V and J are TRBV28 and TRBJ2-2, with 10 bases aligning to TRBD2. Germline V gene lookup returns CDR1 MDHEN and CDR2 SYDVKM. The junction had 9 bases not matched to a gene; V was cut back by 8 bases and J by 0 bases. The CDR3 consists of 17 residues. CDR3 loop: CASGPPSGGSNTGELFF. CDR3 coding DNA: TGTGCCAGCGGTCCGCCTAGCGGGGGATCGAACACCGGGGAGCTGTTTTTT.

The J gene is TRBJ2-7, the V gene TRBV6-5, with a possible D match to TRBD1 (6 bases). Germline CDR1 is MNHEY and CDR2 is SVGAGI. The V and J ends lost 6 bases and 6 bases respectively, with 15 bases between them. CDR3 length: 13 residues. As DNA, the CDR3 is TGTGCCAGCAGCCCTACAGGGTACGGCGAGCAGTACGTC. It codes for CASSPTGYGEQYV.

The rearrangement uses TRBV5-1 and TRBJ2-1; 7 bases fit TRBD1. This CDR3 is 17 amino acids long. Germline values: CDR1 SGHRS, CDR2 YFSETQ. V dropped 1 base and J dropped 1; count of bases not matched to a gene: 8. The CDR3, as DNA: TGCGCCAGCAGCTTGACAGGGGTTATTAATTCCTACAATGAGCAGTTCTTC. Translating gives CASSLTGVINSYNEQFF.

This clone was seen repeatedly, ten times or more. The J gene is TRBJ1-2, the V gene TRBV18; no clear D gene. Trimming stripped 3 bases from V and 8 bases from J, with 10 bases between. CDR3 size: 12 residues. Germline assignment: CDR1 KGHSH and CDR2 LQKENI. The CDR3 nucleotides read TGTGCCAGCTCACCGTTGGGAGAAGGCTACACCTTC. It yields the protein CASSPLGEGYTF.